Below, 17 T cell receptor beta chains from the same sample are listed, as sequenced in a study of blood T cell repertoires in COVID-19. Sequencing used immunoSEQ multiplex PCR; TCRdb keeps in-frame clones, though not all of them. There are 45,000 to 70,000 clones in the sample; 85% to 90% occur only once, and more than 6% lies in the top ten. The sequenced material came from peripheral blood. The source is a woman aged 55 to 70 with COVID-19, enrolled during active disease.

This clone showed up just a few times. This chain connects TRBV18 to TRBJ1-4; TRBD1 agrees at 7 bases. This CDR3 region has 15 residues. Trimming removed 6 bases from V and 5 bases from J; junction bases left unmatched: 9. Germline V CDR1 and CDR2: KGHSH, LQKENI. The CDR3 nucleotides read TGTGCCAGCTCTGACGCACAGGGGAAGAATGAAAAACTGTTTTTT. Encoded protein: CASSDAQGKNEKLFF.

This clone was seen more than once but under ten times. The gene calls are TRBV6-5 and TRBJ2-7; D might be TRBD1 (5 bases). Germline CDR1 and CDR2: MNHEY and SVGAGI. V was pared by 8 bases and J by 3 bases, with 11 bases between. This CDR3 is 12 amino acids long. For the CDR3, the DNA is TGTGCCAGCCAGGTCAGGGACTACGAGCAGTACTTC. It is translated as CASQVRDYEQYF.

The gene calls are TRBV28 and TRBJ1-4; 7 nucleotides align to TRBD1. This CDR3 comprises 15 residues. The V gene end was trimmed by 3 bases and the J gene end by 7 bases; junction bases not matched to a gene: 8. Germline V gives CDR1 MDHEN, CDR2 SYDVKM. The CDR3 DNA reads TGTGCCAGCAGTTTCCAGGGGGGCGCCGGTGAAAAACTGTTTTTT. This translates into CASSFQGGAGEKLFF.

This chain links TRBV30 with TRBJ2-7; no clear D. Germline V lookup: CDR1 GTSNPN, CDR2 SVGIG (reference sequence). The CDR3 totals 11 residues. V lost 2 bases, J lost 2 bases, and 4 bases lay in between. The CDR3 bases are TGTGCCTGGAGTTCCACCTACGAGCAGTACTTC. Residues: CAWSSTYEQYF.

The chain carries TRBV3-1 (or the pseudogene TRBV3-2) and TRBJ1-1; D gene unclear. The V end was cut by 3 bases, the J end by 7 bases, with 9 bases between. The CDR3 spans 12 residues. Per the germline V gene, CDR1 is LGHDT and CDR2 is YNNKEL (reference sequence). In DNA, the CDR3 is TGTGCCAGCAGCCACGGGGAGGGTGAAGCTTTCTTT. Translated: CASSHGEGEAFF.

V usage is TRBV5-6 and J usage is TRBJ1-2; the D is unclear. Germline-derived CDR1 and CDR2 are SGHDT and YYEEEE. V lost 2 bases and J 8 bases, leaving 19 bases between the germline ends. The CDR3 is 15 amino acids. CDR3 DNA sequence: TGTGCCAGCAGCTTTTATCTAGCCGGAAAAAACGGCTACACCTTC. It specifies CASSFYLAGKNGYTF.

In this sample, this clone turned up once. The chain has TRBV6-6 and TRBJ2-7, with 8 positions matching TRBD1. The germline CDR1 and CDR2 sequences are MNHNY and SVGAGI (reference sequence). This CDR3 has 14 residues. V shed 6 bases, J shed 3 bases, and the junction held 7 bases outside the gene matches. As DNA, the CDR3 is TGTGCCAGCAGCTACCGGACAGGGCTCTACGAGCAGTACTTC. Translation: CASSYRTGLYEQYF.

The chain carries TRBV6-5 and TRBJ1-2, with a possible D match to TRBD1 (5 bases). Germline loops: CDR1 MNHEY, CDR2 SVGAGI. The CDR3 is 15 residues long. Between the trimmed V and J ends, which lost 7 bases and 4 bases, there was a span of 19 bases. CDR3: CASTIGRGLGYGYTF. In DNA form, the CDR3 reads TGTGCCAGCACTATAGGGAGGGGATTAGGCTATGGCTACACCTTC.

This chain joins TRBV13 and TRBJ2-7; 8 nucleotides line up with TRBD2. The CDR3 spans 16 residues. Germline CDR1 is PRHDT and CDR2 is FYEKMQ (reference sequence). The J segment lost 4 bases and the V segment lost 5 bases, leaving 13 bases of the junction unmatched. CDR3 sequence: CASSPRKGRGDYEQYF. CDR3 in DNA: TGTGCCAGCAGCCCCAGGAAGGGGCGGGGGGATTACGAGCAGTACTTC.

This CDR3 is CASLPGTGGQPQHF. The CDR3 DNA reads TGTGCCAGTCTTCCCGGGACAGGGGGTCAGCCCCAGCATTTT. The chain carries TRBV28 and TRBJ1-5; 11 nucleotides line up with TRBD1. The CDR3 covers 14 residues. The V and J ends lost 9 bases and 6 bases, in that order; junction bases with no gene match: 7. Germline values: CDR1 MDHEN, CDR2 SYDVKM.

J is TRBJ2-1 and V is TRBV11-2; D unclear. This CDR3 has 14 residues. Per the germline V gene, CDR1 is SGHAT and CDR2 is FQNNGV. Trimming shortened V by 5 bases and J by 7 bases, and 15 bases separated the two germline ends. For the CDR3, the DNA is TGTGCCAGCAGCCCCTGGGCACAAGTAAATGAGCAGTTCTTC. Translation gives CASSPWAQVNEQFF.

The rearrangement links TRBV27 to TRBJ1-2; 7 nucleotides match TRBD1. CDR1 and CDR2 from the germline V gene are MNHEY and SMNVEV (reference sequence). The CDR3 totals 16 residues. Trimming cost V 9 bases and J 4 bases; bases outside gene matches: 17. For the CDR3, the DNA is TGTGCCAGGCAGAGCCTTACCCCGGGACAGACCTATGGCTACACCTTC. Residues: CARQSLTPGQTYGYTF.

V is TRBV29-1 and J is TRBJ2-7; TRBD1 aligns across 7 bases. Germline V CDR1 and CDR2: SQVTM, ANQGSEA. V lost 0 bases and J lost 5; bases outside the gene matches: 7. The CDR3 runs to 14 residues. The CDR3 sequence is CSVEDSGQGDEQYF. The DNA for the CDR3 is TGCAGCGTTGAAGACTCGGGGCAGGGGGACGAGCAGTACTTC.

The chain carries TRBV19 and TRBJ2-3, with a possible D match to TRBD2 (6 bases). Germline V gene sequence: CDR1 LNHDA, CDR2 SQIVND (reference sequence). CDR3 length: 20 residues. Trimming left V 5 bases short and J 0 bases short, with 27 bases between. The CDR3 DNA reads TGTGCCAGTAGTTCCGGACTACCTCTGTCTGGGTTTGGTAGCACAGATACGCAGTATTTT. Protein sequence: CASSSGLPLSGFGSTDTQYF.

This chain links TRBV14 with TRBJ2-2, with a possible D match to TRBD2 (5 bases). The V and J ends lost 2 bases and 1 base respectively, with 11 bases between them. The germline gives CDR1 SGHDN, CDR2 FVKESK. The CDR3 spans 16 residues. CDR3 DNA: TGTGCCAGCAGCCAACAACCTAGCTGGAACACCGGGGAGCTGTTTTTT. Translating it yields CASSQQPSWNTGELFF.

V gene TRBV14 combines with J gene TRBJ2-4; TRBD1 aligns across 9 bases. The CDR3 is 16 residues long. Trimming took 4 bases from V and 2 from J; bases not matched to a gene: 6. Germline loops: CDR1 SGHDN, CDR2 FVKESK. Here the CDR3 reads CASSLQGATTKNIQYF. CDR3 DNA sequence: TGTGCCAGCAGCCTACAGGGGGCTACGACCAAAAACATTCAGTACTTC.

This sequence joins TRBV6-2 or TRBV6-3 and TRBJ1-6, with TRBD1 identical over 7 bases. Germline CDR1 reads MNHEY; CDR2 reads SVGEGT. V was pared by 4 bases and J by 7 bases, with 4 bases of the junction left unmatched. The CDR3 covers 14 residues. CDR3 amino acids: CASSSAGGNSPLHF. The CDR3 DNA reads TGTGCCAGCAGTTCGGCAGGGGGAAATTCACCCCTCCACTTT.